This T cell receptor (beta chain) was recovered during a study of blood T cell repertoires in COVID-19. CDR1 is SNHLY and CDR2 is FYNNEI in the germline V gene. The CDR3 spans 19 residues. The V segment lost 5 bases and the J segment 6 bases; nucleotides outside the gene matches: 17. Original handling: Amplifying reference gene primers gave estimates of nucleated cell counts. The protocol was immunoSEQ multiplex PCR, while the TCRdb copy is restricted to in-frame clones and leaves out a portion. V and J calls and clone size are given by that table; D and trimming were obtained from the DNA. The repertoire holds hundreds of thousands of clones, more than 75% seen once, with roughly 1.3% in the top ten.

This chain joins TRBV2 and TRBJ1-5, with TRBD1 matching over 12 bases. Material for sequencing was peripheral blood. The TCR originated in a man between 65 and 80 years old with acute or convalescent COVID-19. CDR3 residues: CASSTFRDRGPSLGQPQHF. DNA of the CDR3: TGTGCCAGCAGTACATTCCGGGACAGGGGGCCTAGTTTGGGTCAGCCCCAGCATTTT. The full variable domain, its missing parts supplied by reference TRBV2 and TRBJ1-5, is EPEVTQTPSHQVTQMGQEVILRCVPISNHLYFYWYRQILGQKVEFLVSFYNNEISEKSEIFDDQFSVERPDGSNFTLKIRSTKLEDSAMYFCASSTFRDRGPSLGQPQHFGDGTRLSIL.